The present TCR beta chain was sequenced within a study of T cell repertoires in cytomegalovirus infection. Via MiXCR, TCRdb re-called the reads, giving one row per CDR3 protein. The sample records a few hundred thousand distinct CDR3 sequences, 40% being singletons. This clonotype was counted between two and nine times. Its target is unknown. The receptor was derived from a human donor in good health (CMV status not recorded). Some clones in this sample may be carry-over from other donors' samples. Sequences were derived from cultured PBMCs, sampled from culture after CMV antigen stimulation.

DNA for the CDR3: TGTGCCAGCAGTTACGGGACATTGAGCGGCTACACCTTC. This sequence encodes CASSYGTLSGYTF. The chain has TRBV6-8 and TRBJ1-2; perhaps TRBD1 as D (6 bases). The V end was cut by 2 bases, the J end by 8 bases, with 12 bases between. Per germline, CDR1 MNHGY and CDR2 SAAAGT. This CDR3 is built from 13 residues.